This section outlines one TCR beta chain sequence together with its context. Its antigen is undetermined. The data belong to a study of shared clonotypes between healthy human individuals. The CDR3 runs 15 residues. Germline V gene lookup returns CDR1 MNHNY and CDR2 SVGAGI (reference sequence). V lost 0 bases and J lost 3, with 11 bases in between. Points from the study as a whole: Sample collection involved blood only; tissue repertoires are likely different. It was anticipated that sequencing depth would influence how many clonotypes donors shared. Non-shared clonotypes displayed generation probabilities falling below those of clonotypes present in all four donors.

The authors split each subset's genomic DNA evenly across several immunoSEQ plates. The method was immunoSEQ multiplex PCR; TCRdb's version includes in-frame clones alone and lacks a portion of them. This table holds 2 million to 3 million clones, 93% found once. Material: naive CD4+ T cells from PBMCs. Subset meaning: CD45RA+ positively selected. This clonotype was obtained from a man between 18 and 29 years old in good health. Some clones in this sample may be carry-over from other donors' samples. The rearrangement joins TRBV6-6 to TRBJ1-1; no clear D. CDR3 nucleotides: TGTGCCAGCAGTTACTCGGCCGGATCGGACACTGAAGCTTTCTTT. Its translation: CASSYSAGSDTEAFF.